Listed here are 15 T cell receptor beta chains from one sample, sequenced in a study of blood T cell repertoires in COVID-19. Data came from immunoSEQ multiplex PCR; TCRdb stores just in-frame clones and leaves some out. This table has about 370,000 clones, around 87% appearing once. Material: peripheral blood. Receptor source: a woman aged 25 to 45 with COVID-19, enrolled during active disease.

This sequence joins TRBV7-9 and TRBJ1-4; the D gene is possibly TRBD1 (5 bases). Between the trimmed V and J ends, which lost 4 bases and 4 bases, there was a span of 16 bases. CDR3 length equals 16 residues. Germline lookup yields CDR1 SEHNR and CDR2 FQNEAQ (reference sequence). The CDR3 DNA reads TGTGCCAGCAGCTCGGGGACTATTGGCGGTAATGAAAAACTGTTTTTT. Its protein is CASSSGTIGGNEKLFF.

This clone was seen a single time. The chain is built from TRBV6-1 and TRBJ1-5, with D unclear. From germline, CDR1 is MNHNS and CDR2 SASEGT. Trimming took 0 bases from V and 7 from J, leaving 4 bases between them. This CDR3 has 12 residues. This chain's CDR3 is CASSEAFQPQHF. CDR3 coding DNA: TGTGCCAGCAGTGAAGCCTTCCAGCCCCAGCATTTT.

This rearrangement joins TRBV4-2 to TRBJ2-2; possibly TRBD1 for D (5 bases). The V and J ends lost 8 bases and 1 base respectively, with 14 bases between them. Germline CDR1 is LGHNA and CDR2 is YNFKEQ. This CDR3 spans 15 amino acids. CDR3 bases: TGTGCCAGCGGAGCCGGCAGGGTGAACACCGGGGAGCTGTTTTTT. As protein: CASGAGRVNTGELFF.

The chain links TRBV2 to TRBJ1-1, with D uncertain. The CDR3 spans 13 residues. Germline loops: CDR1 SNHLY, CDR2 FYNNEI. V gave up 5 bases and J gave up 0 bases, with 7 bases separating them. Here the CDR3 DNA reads TGTGCCAGCAGTTGGCGGATGAACACTGAAGCTTTCTTT. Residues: CASSWRMNTEAFF.

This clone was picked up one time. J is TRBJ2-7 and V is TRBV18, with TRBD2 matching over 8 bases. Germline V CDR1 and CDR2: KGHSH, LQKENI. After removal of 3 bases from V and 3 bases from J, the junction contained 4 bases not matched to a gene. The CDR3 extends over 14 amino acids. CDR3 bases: TGTGCCAGCTCACCCGGTCGGGGGGGCTACGAGCAGTACTTC. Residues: CASSPGRGGYEQYF. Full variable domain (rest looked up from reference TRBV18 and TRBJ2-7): NAGVMQNPRHLVRRRGQEARLRCSPMKGHSHVYWYRQLPEEGLKFMVYLQKENIIDESGMPKERFSAEFPKEGPSILRIQQVVRGDSAAYFCASSPGRGGYEQYFGPGTRLTVT.

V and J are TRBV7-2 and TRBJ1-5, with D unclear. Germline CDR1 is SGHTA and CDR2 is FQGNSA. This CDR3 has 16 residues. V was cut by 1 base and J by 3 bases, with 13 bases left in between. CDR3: CASSLESTRLNQPQHF. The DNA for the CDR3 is TGTGCCAGCAGCTTAGAATCCACGCGACTCAATCAGCCCCAGCATTTT.

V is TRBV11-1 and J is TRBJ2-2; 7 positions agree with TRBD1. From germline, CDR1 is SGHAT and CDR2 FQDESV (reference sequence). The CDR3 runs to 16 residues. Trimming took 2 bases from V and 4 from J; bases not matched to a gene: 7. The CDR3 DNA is TGTGCCAGCAGCTTACTCGGGACAGACATCACCGGGGAGCTGTTTTTT. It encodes CASSLLGTDITGELFF.

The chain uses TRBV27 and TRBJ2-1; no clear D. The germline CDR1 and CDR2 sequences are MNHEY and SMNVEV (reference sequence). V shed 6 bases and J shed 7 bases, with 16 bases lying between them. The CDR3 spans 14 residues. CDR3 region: CASRAQLGRNEQFF. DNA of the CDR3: TGTGCCAGCAGAGCCCAATTGGGCAGGAATGAGCAGTTCTTC.

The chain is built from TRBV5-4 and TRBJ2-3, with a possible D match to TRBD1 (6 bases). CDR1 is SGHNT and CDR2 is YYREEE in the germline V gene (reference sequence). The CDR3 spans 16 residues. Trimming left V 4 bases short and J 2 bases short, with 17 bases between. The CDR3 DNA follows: TGTGCCAGCAGCGAGAGAACACAGGGATACACAGATACGCAGTATTTT. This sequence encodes CASSERTQGYTDTQYF.

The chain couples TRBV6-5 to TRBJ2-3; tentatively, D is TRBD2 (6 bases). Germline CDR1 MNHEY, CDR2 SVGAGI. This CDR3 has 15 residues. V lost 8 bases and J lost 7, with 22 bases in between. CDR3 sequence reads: CASHPTAGRQNTQYF. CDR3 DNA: TGTGCCAGCCACCCAACGGCGGGACGCCAAAATACGCAGTATTTT.

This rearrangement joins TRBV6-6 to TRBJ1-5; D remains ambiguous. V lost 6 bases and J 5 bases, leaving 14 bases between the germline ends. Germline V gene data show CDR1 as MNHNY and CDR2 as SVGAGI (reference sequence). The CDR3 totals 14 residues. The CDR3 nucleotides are TGTGCCAGCAGCGCCAGGTTCCGCGATCAGCCCCAGCATTTT. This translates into CASSARFRDQPQHF.

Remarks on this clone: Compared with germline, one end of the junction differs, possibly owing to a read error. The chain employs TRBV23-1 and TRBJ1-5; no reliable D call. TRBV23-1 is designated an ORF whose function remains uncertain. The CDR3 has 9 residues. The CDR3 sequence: CASSPNVLF. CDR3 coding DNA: TGCGCCAGCAGTCCTAACGTCCTTTTT.

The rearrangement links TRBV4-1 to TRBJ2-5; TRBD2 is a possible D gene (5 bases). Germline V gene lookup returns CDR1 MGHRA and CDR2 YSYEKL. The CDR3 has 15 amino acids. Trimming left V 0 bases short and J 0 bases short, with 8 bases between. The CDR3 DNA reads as TGCGCCAGCAGCCAAGATCGGGGAAACCAAGAGACCCAGTACTTC. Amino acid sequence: CASSQDRGNQETQYF.

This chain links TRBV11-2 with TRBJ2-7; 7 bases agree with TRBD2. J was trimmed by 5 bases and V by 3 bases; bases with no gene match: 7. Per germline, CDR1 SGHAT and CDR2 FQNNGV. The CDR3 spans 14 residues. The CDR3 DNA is TGTGCCAGCAGCTTCGGAGCGGGATGGGACGAGCAGTACTTC. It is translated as CASSFGAGWDEQYF.

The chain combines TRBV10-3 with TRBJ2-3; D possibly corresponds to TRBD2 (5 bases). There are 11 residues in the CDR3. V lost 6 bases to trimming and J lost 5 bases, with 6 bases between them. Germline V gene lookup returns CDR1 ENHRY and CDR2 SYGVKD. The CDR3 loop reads CAISSGDTQYF. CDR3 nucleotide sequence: TGTGCCATCAGCAGCGGAGATACGCAGTATTTT.